This TCR beta chain was captured by sequencing in a study of memory CD4+ T cells and cytomegalovirus serostatus. Single viable CD3+CD4+CD8-CD45RO+ cells were sorted as the memory CD4+ T cells. TCRdb keeps only in-frame clones here, not all; method: immunoSEQ multiplex PCR. The sample shows about 56,000 clones, about three quarters of them seen only once. Per the germline V gene, CDR1 is MNHEY and CDR2 is SMNVEV (reference sequence). V gave up 6 bases and J gave up 2 bases, with 16 bases separating them. This CDR3 spans 15 amino acids. The receptor was derived from an adult in good health and CMV-seropositive. The V gene is TRBV27, the J gene TRBJ2-5; D possibly uses TRBD1 or TRBD2 (5 bases each). The specimen was memory CD4+ T cells from blood. In DNA form, the CDR3 reads TGTGCCAGCAGCCCCCGGATGGGGGATCAAGAGACCCAGTACTTC. It translates to CASSPRMGDQETQYF.